Listed below are T cell receptor beta chains from one sample, sequenced in a study of cytomegalovirus exposure and HLA in healthy donors. Produced via immunoSEQ multiplex PCR; TCRdb's table is partial and in-frame only. The sample includes about 200,000 clones, 75% to 85% seen only once; the top ten take 0.39%. Specimen: PBMCs. Receptors were obtained from a male donor in good health and CMV-seropositive. CDR3s include the opening cysteine and the closing phenylalanine or tryptophan. The order of the fields is D gene, V gene, J gene, clone size, CDR3 DNA, CDR3 protein. A D gene is named only where the DNA matches it firmly. Expanded clones are given a class, and other clones once, few, many or no size at all.

>-|TRBV5-4|TRBJ2-1|-
TGTGCCAGCAGCTTCACGAGCTCCTACAATGAGCAGTTCTTC
CASSFTSSYNEQFF
>-|TRBV6-5|TRBJ2-3|-
TGTGCCAGCACTAGTTCGGGGTCCGGGGATACGCAGTATTTT
CASTSSGSGDTQYF
>TRBD1|TRBV6-5|TRBJ2-7|-
TGTGCCAGCAGTTACCGCCCCGCGGACAGGGGGTACGAGCAGTACTTC
CASSYRPADRGYEQYF
>-|TRBV10-3|TRBJ1-6|once
TGTGCCACGTCTTGGGGGCAGACCTATAATTCACCCCTCCACTTT
CATSWGQTYNSPLHF
>TRBD2|TRBV30|TRBJ2-4|-
TGTGCCTGGAAAAGAGCGGGAGGTTTCAACATTCAGTACTTC
CAWKRAGGFNIQYF
>TRBD1|TRBV19|TRBJ1-4|-
TGTGCCAGTAGCAGGGGGGCTCAGGCTCCGGAAAAACTGTTTTTT
CASSRGAQAPEKLFF
>-|TRBV7-8|TRBJ1-2|-
TGTGCCAGCCTAGCGGGGATAGATGGCTACACCTTC
CASLAGIDGYTF
>TRBD2|TRBV12-5|TRBJ2-1|-
TGTGCTAGTGGCTCGGGACTAGCGGGCGCTAAATCGTTCTTC
CASGSGLAGAKSFF
>-|TRBV30|TRBJ1-3|-
TGTGCCTGGAGTCAATCTGGAAACACCATATATTTT
CAWSQSGNTIYF
>-|TRBV27|TRBJ2-1|-
TGTGCCAGCACCGAGGCCGGACAGCCTTCCCTCAATGAGCAGTTCTTC
CASTEAGQPSLNEQFF
>TRBD2|TRBV2|TRBJ2-1|-
TGTGCCAGCAGTGGTAGCGGGGGGGCCAAAGGTGAGCAGTTCTTC
CASSGSGGAKGEQFF
>-|TRBV20-1|TRBJ1-2|-
TGCAGTGTGCAGGAATTCTATGGCTACACCTTC
CSVQEFYGYTF
>-|TRBV18|TRBJ2-7|-
TGTGCCAGCTCACCGTCCCCAGGAGGCTACGAGCAGTACTTC
CASSPSPGGYEQYF
>-|TRBV28|TRBJ1-4|-
TGTGCCAGCAGTGGCAGGGAAGGGATTGAAAAACTGTTTTTT
CASSGREGIEKLFF
>-|TRBV28|TRBJ2-7|-
TGTGCCAGCAGTTTGGGGGGGGCGCAGGGCGAGCAGTACTTC
CASSLGGAQGEQYF
>-|TRBV6-1|TRBJ1-3|-
TGTGCCAGCAGCAGGGGCCCAGCGGGAAACACCATATATTTT
CASSRGPAGNTIYF
>TRBD1|TRBV10-3|TRBJ1-5|-
TGTGCCATCAGTGAAGGACAGGCCAATCAGCCCCAGCATTTT
CAISEGQANQPQHF
>TRBD1|TRBV7-9|TRBJ1-6|-
TGTGCCAGCAGTACAGGGACAGGGGGCTTAAATTCACCCCTCCACTTT
CASSTGTGGLNSPLHF
>TRBD2|TRBV5-4|TRBJ2-1|-
TGTGCCAGCAGCAGGCGGACTAGCGGGACCGATGAGCAGTTCTTC
CASSRRTSGTDEQFF
>-|TRBV5-6|TRBJ2-1|-
TGTGCCAGCAGCCCTAGCGAAAAAGAACCCCTGTCCAATGAGCAGTTCTTC
CASSPSEKEPLSNEQFF
>-|TRBV6-1|TRBJ2-7|-
TGTGCCAGCAGTGAATTACCAGGGCCCTACGAGCAGTACTTC
CASSELPGPYEQYF
>TRBD1|TRBV18|TRBJ1-5|-
TGTGCCAGCTCACCTGGGACAGGGGTGAGTCAGCCCCAGCATTTT
CASSPGTGVSQPQHF
>-|TRBV5-1|TRBJ1-2|-
TGCGCCAGCAGCTTGGAGGACTACTCGGGTGGCTACACCTTC
CASSLEDYSGGYTF
>TRBD2|TRBV4-3|TRBJ2-1|-
TGCGCCAGCAGCCACTTGACTAGCGGGAGGGCCGTGGATGAGCAGTTCTTC
CASSHLTSGRAVDEQFF
>-|TRBV2|TRBJ1-5|-
TGTGCCAGCAGTTACAGGGTCAATCAGCCCCAGCATTTT
CASSYRVNQPQHF
>TRBD1|TRBV19|TRBJ2-2|-
TGTGCCAGTAGCCGACAGGGGGTGAACACCGGGGAGCTGTTTTTT
CASSRQGVNTGELFF
>-|TRBV6-6|TRBJ2-2|-
TGTGCCAGCAGTTACGGTGGAGGAAACACCGGGGAGCTGTTTTTT
CASSYGGGNTGELFF
>-|TRBV9|TRBJ2-7|-
TGTGCCAGCAGCGGGGGGCAGGCTAGCTCCTACGAGCAGTACTTC
CASSGGQASSYEQYF
>-|TRBV28|TRBJ1-5|-
TGTGCCAGCAGTTTAATTGACTTTAATCAGCCCCAGCATTTT
CASSLIDFNQPQHF
>TRBD2|TRBV9|TRBJ2-7|-
TGTGCCAGCAGCGTAGATGGGGGGGTGTTCAATAGTTACGAGCAGTACTTC
CASSVDGGVFNSYEQYF
>-|TRBV7-3|TRBJ2-2|-
TGTGCCAGCAGCTTAGGGACTTCGAACACCGGGGAGCTGTTTTTT
CASSLGTSNTGELFF
>-|TRBV5-4|TRBJ2-7|once
TGTGCCAGCAGCTTGGAACTAGGCGCAACCTACGAGCAGTACTTC
CASSLELGATYEQYF
>TRBD1|TRBV6-5|TRBJ2-7|-
TGTGCCAGCAGGACAGGGAACGAGCAGTACTTC
CASRTGNEQYF
>-|TRBV21-1|TRBJ2-5|-
TGTGCCAGCAGCAAGGAAGCGGGAGGGCAAGAGACCCAGTACTTC
CASSKEAGGQETQYF
>TRBD1|TRBV5-8|TRBJ2-7|-
TGTGCCAGCAGCCCGGACAGGGGTGAGCAGTACTTC
CASSPDRGEQYF
>-|TRBV19|TRBJ2-7|-
TGTGCCAGTACCTCCGGGTTCGAGCAGTACTTC
CASTSGFEQYF
>TRBD2|TRBV5-1|TRBJ2-1|once
TGCGCCAGCAGCCCGCCGTCCGGGACTAGCGGGAGGGCCATCGAGCAGTTCTTC
CASSPPSGTSGRAIEQFF
>-|TRBV7-9|TRBJ2-1|-
TGTGCCAGCAGCCCGCCGTTGGGCCTCTCCTACAATGAGCAGTTCTTC
CASSPPLGLSYNEQFF
>-|TRBV9|TRBJ1-2|-
TGTGCCAGCAGCGTAGAGTCAGGGGATGGCTACACCTTC
CASSVESGDGYTF
>TRBD1|TRBV9|TRBJ2-7|once
TGTGCCAGCAGCGTAGGGGGGACAGACGAGCAGTACTTC
CASSVGGTDEQYF